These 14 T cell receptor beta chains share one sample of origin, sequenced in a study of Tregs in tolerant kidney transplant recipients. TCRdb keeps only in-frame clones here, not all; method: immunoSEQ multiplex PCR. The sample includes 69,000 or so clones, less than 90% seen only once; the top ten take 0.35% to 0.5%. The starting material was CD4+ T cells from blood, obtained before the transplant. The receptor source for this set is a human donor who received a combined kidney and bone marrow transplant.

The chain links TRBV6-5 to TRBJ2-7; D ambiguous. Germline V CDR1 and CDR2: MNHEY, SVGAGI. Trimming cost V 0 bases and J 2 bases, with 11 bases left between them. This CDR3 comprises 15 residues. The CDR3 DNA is TGTGCCAGCAGTTACTCCCCAGCGCCAACCTACGAGCAGTACTTC. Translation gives CASSYSPAPTYEQYF.

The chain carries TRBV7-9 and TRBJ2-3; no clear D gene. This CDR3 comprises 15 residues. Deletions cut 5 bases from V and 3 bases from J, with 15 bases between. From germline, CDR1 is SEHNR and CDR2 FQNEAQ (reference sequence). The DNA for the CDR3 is TGTGCCAGCAGCCCTGCTTTGGAGCGAACAGATACGCAGTATTTT. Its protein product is CASSPALERTDTQYF.

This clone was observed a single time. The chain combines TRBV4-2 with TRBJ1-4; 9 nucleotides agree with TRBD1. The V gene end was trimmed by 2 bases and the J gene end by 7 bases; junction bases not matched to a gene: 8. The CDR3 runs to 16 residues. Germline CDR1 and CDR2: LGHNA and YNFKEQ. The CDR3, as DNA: TGTGCCAGCAGCCAATCAAGGACAGGGGCGGGTGAAAAACTGTTTTTT. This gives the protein CASSQSRTGAGEKLFF.

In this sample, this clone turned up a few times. The CDR3 nucleotides read TGTGCCAGCAGTCCGGACAGGTTTAACACCGGGGAGCTGTTTTTT. Its translation is CASSPDRFNTGELFF. This sequence joins TRBV2 and TRBJ2-2; the match to TRBD1 covers 7 bases. Germline values: CDR1 SNHLY, CDR2 FYNNEI. J gave up 2 bases and V 5 bases, and 5 bases lay outside the gene matches. The CDR3 is 15 amino acids.

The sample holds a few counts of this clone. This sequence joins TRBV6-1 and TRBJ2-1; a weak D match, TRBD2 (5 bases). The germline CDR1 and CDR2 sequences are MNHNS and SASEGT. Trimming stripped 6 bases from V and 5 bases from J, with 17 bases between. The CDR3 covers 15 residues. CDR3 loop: CASRAGSTRDNEQFF. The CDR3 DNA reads TGTGCCAGCAGAGCTGGGAGTACGCGGGACAATGAGCAGTTCTTC.

The CDR3 DNA sequence: TGTGCCAGTAGTAGAGGGGGCTCGAGTGAAAAACTGTTTTTT. This translates into CASSRGGSSEKLFF. J is TRBJ1-4 and V is TRBV19; TRBD1 agrees at 7 bases. Germline lookup yields CDR1 LNHDA and CDR2 SQIVND (reference sequence). Trimming removed 4 bases from V and 7 bases from J; junction bases left unmatched: 6. The CDR3 is made up of 14 amino acids.

CDR3 DNA sequence: TGTGCCAGCAGCTGGCGGGATGGCACCGGGGAGCTGTTTTTT. The encoded protein is CASSWRDGTGELFF. The chain uses TRBV7-2 and TRBJ2-2; D possibly corresponds to TRBD2 (6 bases). Trimming left V 4 bases short and J 4 bases short, with 10 bases between. Per the germline V gene, CDR1 is SGHTA and CDR2 is FQGNSA. There are 14 residues in the CDR3.

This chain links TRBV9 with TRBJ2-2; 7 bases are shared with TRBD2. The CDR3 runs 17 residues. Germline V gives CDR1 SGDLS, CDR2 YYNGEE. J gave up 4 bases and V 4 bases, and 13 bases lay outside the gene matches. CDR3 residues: CASSPSGTIPSTGELFF. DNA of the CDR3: TGTGCCAGCAGCCCATCTGGGACTATACCTTCCACCGGGGAGCTGTTTTTT.

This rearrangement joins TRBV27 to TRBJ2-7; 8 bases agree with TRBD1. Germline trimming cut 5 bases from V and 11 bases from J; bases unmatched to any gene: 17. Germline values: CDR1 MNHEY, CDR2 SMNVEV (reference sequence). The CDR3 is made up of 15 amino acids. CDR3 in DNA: TGTGCCAGCAGTCGGTATCCGGGACAGGATTCGGGGGAGTACTTC. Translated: CASSRYPGQDSGEYF.

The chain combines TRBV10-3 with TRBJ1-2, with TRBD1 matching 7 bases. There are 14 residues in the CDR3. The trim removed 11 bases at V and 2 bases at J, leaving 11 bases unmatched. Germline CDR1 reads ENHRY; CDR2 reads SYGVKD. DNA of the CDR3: TGTGCCGTCCGAAGACAGGGTCCCAACTATGGCTACACCTTC. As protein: CAVRRQGPNYGYTF.

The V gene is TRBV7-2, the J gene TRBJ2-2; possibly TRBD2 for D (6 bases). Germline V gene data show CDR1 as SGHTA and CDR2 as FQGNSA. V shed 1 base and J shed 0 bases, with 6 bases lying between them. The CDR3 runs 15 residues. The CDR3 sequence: CASSLERANTGELFF. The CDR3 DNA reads TGTGCCAGCAGCTTAGAGCGGGCGAACACCGGGGAGCTGTTTTTT. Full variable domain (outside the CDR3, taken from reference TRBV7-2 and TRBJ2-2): GAGVSQSPSNKVTEKGKDVELRCDPISGHTALYWYRQSLGQGLEFLIYFQGNSAPDKSGLPSDRFSAERTGGSVSTLTIQRTQQEDSAVYLCASSLERANTGELFFGEGSRLTVL.

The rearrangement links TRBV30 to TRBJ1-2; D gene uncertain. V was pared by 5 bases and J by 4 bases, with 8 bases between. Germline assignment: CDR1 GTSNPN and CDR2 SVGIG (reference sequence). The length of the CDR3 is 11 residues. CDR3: CAWAVSYGYTF. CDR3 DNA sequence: TGTGCCTGGGCCGTTAGCTATGGCTACACCTTC.

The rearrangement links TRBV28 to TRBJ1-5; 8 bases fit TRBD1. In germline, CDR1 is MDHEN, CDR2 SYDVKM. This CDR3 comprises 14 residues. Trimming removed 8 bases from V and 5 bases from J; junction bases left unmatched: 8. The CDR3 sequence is CASEDRVLDQPQHF. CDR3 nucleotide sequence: TGTGCCAGCGAGGACAGGGTGTTGGATCAGCCCCAGCATTTT.

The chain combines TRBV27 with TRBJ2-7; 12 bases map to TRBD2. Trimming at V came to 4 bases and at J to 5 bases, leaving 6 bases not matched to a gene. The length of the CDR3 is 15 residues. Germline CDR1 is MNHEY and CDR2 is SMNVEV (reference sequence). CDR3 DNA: TGTGCCAGCAGTTCGCAGACTAGCGGGAGACACGAGCAGTACTTC. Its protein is CASSSQTSGRHEQYF.